Detailed here is one T cell receptor (beta chain). The antigen it binds to is not known. Base qualities are not recorded, but no much larger clone differs from it by a single base. Measured from the cysteine to the phenylalanine, the CDR3 is 12 residues long. This entry keeps only the CDR3 DNA: 36 bases, framed from base 1. The germline V gene specifies KGHSH as CDR1 and LQKENI as CDR2. At the junction V is shortened by 5 bases and J by 8 bases, with 12 bases in between. The immunoSEQ Assay, a bias-controlled multiplex PCR, was used to amplify TCRbeta CDR3 regions from genomic DNA. In the authors' own workflow: The number of nucleated cells in each sample was estimated from the amplification of reference gene primers within the assay. Sequence reads were collapsed and filtered to measure the absolute abundance of every unique TCRbeta CDR3 rearrangement. For each sample, productive Simpson clonality was calculated by taking the square root of Simpson's diversity index across productive rearrangements. The immuneACCESS repertoire file appears here via TCRdb, limited to in-frame rearrangements. These files lack a portion of the clones; in checked studies, under half of the deficit traces to unresolved V genes, and the cause of the others is not known. V, J and clone size were drawn from that table, and D and trimming were deduced from the DNA. Present in this sample are around 97,000 clones, more than 70% of which were seen just once. The top ten clones comprise 15% to 20% of the sample.

The sample comes from a study of blood T cell repertoires in COVID-19 (dated by TCRdb to about 2020). Concerning the study at large: Samples from collaborators originated in the United States, Italy and Spain and spanned both the acute and convalescent phases of COVID-19. The prospective study material was composed of cDNA or gDNA derived from T cells, B-cell-depleted T cells, or PBMCs. Samples were obtained from the ongoing ImmuneRACE study (first 160 participants) and from some 1,300 subjects provided by 6 global collaborators. The repertoires were released in a freely available public database meant as a resource for research on the immune response to SARS-CoV-2. HLA class I and class II types, where available, came from metadata supplied by the sample provider rather than from assay-based typing. The dataset comprised deeply sampled blood TCRbeta repertoires from subjects exposed to, actively infected with, or recovered from COVID-19. Nearly every sample came with metadata listing a de-identified subject ID, COVID-19 status, age in years and sex.

General study outcomes and caveats: The amount of clinical and demographic metadata varied by source and participant and was provided uncurated.

Collaborating institutions collected whole blood in K2EDTA tubes following their own protocols. For TCRbeta analysis, collaborator samples were shipped as frozen whole blood, as isolated PBMCs, or as DNA extracted from either sample type. The rearranged segments are TRBV18 and TRBJ1-1; no confident D gene assignment can be made. The TCR was taken from an elderly woman in a cohort sampled during active COVID-19. The sequencing input was peripheral blood. The DNA sequence is as follows: TGTGCCAGCTCAACGAGGGAGTCAGAAGCTTTCTTT. It encodes CASSTRESEAFF.